Listed below are T cell receptor beta chains from one sample, sequenced in a study of cytomegalovirus exposure and HLA in healthy donors. Repertoires were generated with immunoSEQ multiplex PCR, while TCRdb's copy carries only in-frame clones and drops some. The sample records under 90,000 clones, about 80% being singletons. The sequencing sample was made of PBMCs. The origin of the receptors is a woman aged 40 to 49 in good health and CMV-seronegative. Both conserved end residues are part of each CDR3. D genes are given only for firm matches. The size field is filled for only some rows; it gives once, few, many or a size class.

d_gene,abundance,j_gene,v_gene,CDR3nt,CDR3aa
TRBD2,-,TRBJ2-3,TRBV29-1,TGCAGCGTTCGGACTAGCGGTACATTAAATACGCAGTATTTT,CSVRTSGTLNTQYF
-,once,TRBJ1-1,TRBV27,TGTGCCAGCAGTTTATCATGGTCCACTTCTGAAGCTTTCTTT,CASSLSWSTSEAFF
-,-,TRBJ1-1,TRBV29-1,TGCAGCGTGGGGGAGGCGGAAGCTTTCTTT,CSVGEAEAFF
-,-,TRBJ1-4,TRBV29-1,TGCAGCGTTGGGACGGTCGACAGTAATGAAAAACTGTTTTTT,CSVGTVDSNEKLFF
-,-,TRBJ2-7,TRBV9,TGTGCCAGCAGCGTAGAGAGTACCTCCTACTACGAGCAGTACTTC,CASSVESTSYYEQYF
TRBD1,-,TRBJ1-4,TRBV7-9,TGTGCCAGCAGCTACCAGGGGGCGACTAATGAAAAACTGTTTTTT,CASSYQGATNEKLFF
-,-,TRBJ2-7,TRBV12-2,TGTGCAAGTCGCTTAGACGGTACAGGTTTCTACGAGCAGTACTTC,CASRLDGTGFYEQYF
TRBD2,-,TRBJ2-7,TRBV28,TGTGCCAGCAGTTCCCTAGCGGGAGTCTACGAGCAGTACTTC,CASSSLAGVYEQYF
TRBD2,-,TRBJ2-6,TRBV7-9,TGTGCCAGCAGCTCCCGGGGGGGTCCCGGGGCCAACGTCCTGACTTTC,CASSSRGGPGANVLTF
TRBD2,-,TRBJ2-3,TRBV11-3,TGTGCCAGCAGCTCCTCAGCGGGAGGGGTAAATACGCAGTATTTT,CASSSSAGGVNTQYF
TRBD1,-,TRBJ1-2,TRBV7-9,TGTGCCAGCAGCTACACAACAGGGGGCAGCTGGGGCTACACCTTC,CASSYTTGGSWGYTF
TRBD1,-,TRBJ1-5,TRBV4-3,TGCGCCAGCAGCCGTACTAGGACAGGGGGGAATCAGCCCCAGCATTTT,CASSRTRTGGNQPQHF
-,few,TRBJ2-7,TRBV7-2,TGTGCCAGCAGCTCCCCGACTCTTCCGGGGCAGTACTTC,CASSSPTLPGQYF
TRBD1,-,TRBJ1-5,TRBV18,TGTGCCAGCTCACCACCGGCAGGGGGAGTCCAGCATTTT,CASSPPAGGVQHF
-,-,TRBJ2-1,TRBV19,TGTGCCAGTAGTGGCCTGGACAGATACAATGAGCAGTTCTTC,CASSGLDRYNEQFF
-,-,TRBJ2-7,TRBV7-9,TGTGCCAGCAGCCCCCAGGGTGGGGCCTACGAGCAGTACTTC,CASSPQGGAYEQYF
TRBD2,once,TRBJ2-1,TRBV7-3,TGTGCCAGCAGCGCAGGACTAGCGGGTATTTATGAGCAGTTCTTC,CASSAGLAGIYEQFF
-,-,TRBJ2-3,TRBV30,TGTGCCTGGAGTGAAAGGGGGTTCGGCACAGATACGCAGTATTTT,CAWSERGFGTDTQYF
-,-,TRBJ2-7,TRBV7-2,TGTGCCAGCAGCTACCGAATTTATACCCGGACTAATGGCGAGCAGTACTTC,CASSYRIYTRTNGEQYF
-,few,TRBJ2-7,TRBV14,TGTGCCAGCAGCCAAGAAGAGGGACTTTTCGAGCAGTACTTC,CASSQEEGLFEQYF
TRBD1,-,TRBJ1-2,TRBV18,TGTGCCAGCTCACTCGACAGGGGAGGAGATGGCTACACCTTC,CASSLDRGGDGYTF
-,-,TRBJ1-4,TRBV7-8,TGTGCCAGCAGCGAACCGACAGGCCTTAATGAAAAACTGTTTTTT,CASSEPTGLNEKLFF
TRBD2,-,TRBJ2-1,TRBV10-1,TGCGCCAGCAGTCATAGCGGGAGGGCTGGTATCAATGAGCAGTTCTTC,CASSHSGRAGINEQFF
TRBD1,-,TRBJ1-2,TRBV6-4,TGTGCCAGCAGTGACTCTGGGACAGGGGGCTTCTATGGCTACACCTTC,CASSDSGTGGFYGYTF
-,-,TRBJ2-2,TRBV6-1,TGTGCCAGCAGTGAAGGGCGGGGGAACACCGGGGAGCTGTTTTTT,CASSEGRGNTGELFF
TRBD2,few,TRBJ2-5,TRBV5-1,TGCGCCAGCAGCTCTCGACTAGCGGGGGATTTAATGGGAGAGACCCAGTACTTC,CASSSRLAGDLMGETQYF
TRBD1,once,TRBJ1-4,TRBV5-1,TGCGCCAGCAGCTTATCCGGGACAGGGATTGAAAAACTGTTTTTT,CASSLSGTGIEKLFF
TRBD2,-,TRBJ2-3,TRBV5-4,TGTGCCAGCAGCCCCCTCAGCGGGGGAACAGATACGCAGTATTTT,CASSPLSGGTDTQYF
-,-,TRBJ1-3,TRBV30,TGTGCCTGGAGTGCTACAGGGAGAACCTCTGGAAACACCATATATTTT,CAWSATGRTSGNTIYF
TRBD1,-,TRBJ1-2,TRBV4-1,TGCGCCAGCAGCCAAGGCACCGGGACAGTTGCCTATGGCTACACCTTC,CASSQGTGTVAYGYTF
TRBD1,few,TRBJ1-3,TRBV10-3,TGTGCCATCAGTGACCCGGGACAGGCGTTCTCTGGAAACACCATATATTTT,CAISDPGQAFSGNTIYF
TRBD1,-,TRBJ2-7,TRBV4-3,TGCGCCAGCAGCCAAGATCGTGGACAGGGTTACGAGCAGTACTTC,CASSQDRGQGYEQYF
TRBD1,-,TRBJ1-6,TRBV6-5,TGTGCCAGCAGAGGGACAGGCAATAATTCACCCCTCCACTTT,CASRGTGNNSPLHF
TRBD1,few,TRBJ1-2,TRBV9,TGTGCCAGCAGCCCTCAGACAGGGGCCTCGGTATTCTACACCTTC,CASSPQTGASVFYTF
TRBD1,-,TRBJ1-6,TRBV27,TGTGCCAGCAGTTTGGTAACAGGGGATAGGTCACCCCTCCACTTT,CASSLVTGDRSPLHF
-,-,TRBJ1-1,TRBV2,TGTGCCAGCAAAGGACGGGAATTGAACACTGAAGCTTTCTTT,CASKGRELNTEAFF
-,-,TRBJ1-1,TRBV7-2,TGTGCCAGCAGCAAAGCACGGGGAGGCATGAACACTGAAGCTTTCTTT,CASSKARGGMNTEAFF
TRBD2,-,TRBJ2-3,TRBV4-3,TGCGCCAGCAGCCAAGATAGGACTAGCGGGAGTATTACAGATACGCAGTATTTT,CASSQDRTSGSITDTQYF
-,medium-sized,TRBJ2-3,TRBV25-1,TGTGCCAGCAGTGGAGGGACACGGCTAGATACGCAGTATTTT,CASSGGTRLDTQYF
-,-,TRBJ1-5,TRBV4-3,TGCGCCAGCAGCCAAGAATTACGGGTTGGCAATCAGCCCCAGCATTTT,CASSQELRVGNQPQHF
TRBD2,-,TRBJ2-1,TRBV19,TGTGCCAGTAGGACACTAGCGGACTCCTACAATGAGCAGTTCTTC,CASRTLADSYNEQFF
-,-,TRBJ2-5,TRBV9,TGTGCCAGCAGCACCCGCCCGGGACTGGATAGGGAGACCCAGTACTTC,CASSTRPGLDRETQYF
TRBD1,-,TRBJ1-2,TRBV29-1,TGCAGCGTTGTGGGCCGGACAGGATCAAGGGGCTACACCTTC,CSVVGRTGSRGYTF
-,few,TRBJ2-5,TRBV5-4,TGTGCCAGCACCCCCGACCTAGCTACTCAAGAGACCCAGTACTTC,CASTPDLATQETQYF
TRBD1,-,TRBJ2-1,TRBV10-1,TGCGCCAGCAGCCTAACAGGGGACTACAATGAGCAGTTCTTC,CASSLTGDYNEQFF
-,-,TRBJ2-5,TRBV18,TGTGCCAGCTCACCGGAGCGGCGGCAAGAGACCCAGTACTTC,CASSPERRQETQYF
TRBD1,-,TRBJ1-4,TRBV13,TGTGCCAGCAGCTTCTTTGGGGACAGTGGTACTACTAATGAAAAACTGTTTTTT,CASSFFGDSGTTNEKLFF
-,-,TRBJ2-1,TRBV28,TGTGCCAGCAGTCCATACAGGGCCCTCTACAATGAGCAGTTCTTC,CASSPYRALYNEQFF
TRBD1,few,TRBJ1-2,TRBV6-1,TGTGCCAGCAGCGCAGGGACAGTTCTCGACTATGGCTACACCTTC,CASSAGTVLDYGYTF
TRBD2,few,TRBJ2-1,TRBV29-1,TGCAGCACATTGAGGCCTAGCGGGAGAGATGAGCAGTTCTTC,CSTLRPSGRDEQFF
TRBD1,-,TRBJ2-7,TRBV28,TGTGCCAGCAGTACCGGGACAGGGTCCTACGAGCAGTACTTC,CASSTGTGSYEQYF